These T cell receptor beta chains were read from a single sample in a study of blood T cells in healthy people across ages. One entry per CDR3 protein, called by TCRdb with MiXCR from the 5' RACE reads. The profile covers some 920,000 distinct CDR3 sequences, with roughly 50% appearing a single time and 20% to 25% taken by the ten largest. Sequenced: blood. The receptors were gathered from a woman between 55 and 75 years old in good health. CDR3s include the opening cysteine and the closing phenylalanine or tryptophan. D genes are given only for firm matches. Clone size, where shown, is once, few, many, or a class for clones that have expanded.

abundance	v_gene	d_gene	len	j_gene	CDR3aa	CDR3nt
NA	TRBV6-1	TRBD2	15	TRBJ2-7	CANGDSGTPIYEQYF	TGTGCCAATGGGGATAGCGGGACCCCGATCTACGAGCAGTACTTC
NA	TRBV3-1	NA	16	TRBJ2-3	CASSPPFGAGTDTQYF	TGTGCCAGCAGCCCCCCATTCGGGGCTGGCACAGATACGCAGTATTTT
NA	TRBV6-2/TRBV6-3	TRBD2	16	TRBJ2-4	CASSTPGLAAKNIQYF	TGTGCCAGCAGTACGCCGGGACTAGCTGCCAAAAACATTCAGTACTTC
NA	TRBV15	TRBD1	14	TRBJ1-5	CATSLDRGSQPQHF	TGTGCCACCAGCCTAGACAGGGGAAGTCAGCCCCAGCATTTT
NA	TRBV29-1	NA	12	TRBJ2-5	CSAVSSYNEQYF	TGCAGCGCTGTAAGCTCCTACAATGAGCAGTACTTC
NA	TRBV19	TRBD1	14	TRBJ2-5	CASSVNRGLETQYF	TGTGCCAGTAGTGTTAACAGGGGGTTGGAGACCCAGTACTTC
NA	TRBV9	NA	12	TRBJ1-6	CASSRSNSPLHF	TGTGCCAGCAGCCGGTCTAATTCACCCCTCCACTTT
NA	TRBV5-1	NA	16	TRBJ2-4	CASSLGPNLAKNIQYF	TGCGCCAGCAGCTTGGGACCGAACCTAGCCAAAAACATTCAGTACTTC
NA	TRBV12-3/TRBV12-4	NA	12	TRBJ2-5	CASYRGWGTQYF	TGTGCCAGCTATCGGGGCTGGGGGACCCAGTACTTC
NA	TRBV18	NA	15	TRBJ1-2	CASSPPYNPEDGYTF	TGTGCCAGCTCACCACCGTACAACCCCGAGGATGGCTACACCTTC
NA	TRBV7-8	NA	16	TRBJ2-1	CASSLVGLEPYNEQFF	TGTGCCAGCAGCTTAGTTGGCCTAGAGCCCTACAATGAGCAGTTCTTC
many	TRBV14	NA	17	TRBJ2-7	CASSQKNGGHLPYEQYF	TGTGCCAGCAGCCAAAAAAACGGGGGACACCTGCCCTACGAGCAGTACTTC
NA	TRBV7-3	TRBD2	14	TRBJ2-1	CASSFSGTANEQFF	TGTGCCAGCAGTTTTAGCGGGACGGCGAATGAGCAGTTCTTC
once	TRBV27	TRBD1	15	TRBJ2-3	CASSHRGQVLDTQFF	TGTGCCAGCAGTCACAGGGGCCAGGTACTGGATACGCAGTTTTTT
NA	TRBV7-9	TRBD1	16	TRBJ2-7	CASSSNLDRARVEQYF	TGTGCCAGCAGTTCTAACCTGGACAGGGCAAGGGTCGAGCAGTACTTC